These 7 T cell receptor beta chains share one sample of origin, sequenced in a study of blood T cells in healthy people across ages. Primed by a sample-barcoded 5' primer and a J-beta primer mix, a second PCR proceeded for about 6 to 12 cycles. TCRdb reprocessed the 5' RACE reads via MiXCR and lists one record per CDR3 protein. Counted here are about 1.4 million distinct CDR3 sequences, approximately 63% occurring once; the ten biggest clones make up roughly 7%. The sample was blood. Receptors were obtained from a man aged 18 to 29 in good health.

The chain has TRBV20-1 and TRBJ2-5; no definite D call. Near its end, the DNA agrees better with TRBJ2-7, so the J call may be wrong. CDR3 length: 11 amino acids. Germline CDR1 reads DFQATT; CDR2 reads SNEGSKA (reference sequence). DNA for the CDR3: TGCAGTGCTAGGCTCAAGTACGAGCAGTACTTC. Its translation: CSARLKYEQYF.

This clonotype has just one count. The chain links TRBV7-9 to TRBJ1-4; weak D call: TRBD1 (5 bases). The CDR3 loop spans 14 amino acids. Trimming took 2 bases from V and 4 from J, leaving 8 bases between them. Germline values: CDR1 SEHNR, CDR2 FQNEAQ (reference sequence). CDR3 DNA: TGTGCCAGCAGCTTAAGGGGACTTAATGAAAAACTGTTTTTT. This codes for CASSLRGLNEKLFF. Filled out from reference TRBV7-9 and TRBJ1-4, the complete variable domain reads DTGVSQNPRHKITKRGQNVTFRCDPISEHNRLYWYRQTLGQGPEFLTYFQNEAQLEKSRLLSDRFSAERPKGSFSTLEIQRTEQGDSAMYLCASSLRGLNEKLFFGSGTQLSVL.

The CDR3 DNA follows: TGTGCCAGCAGTTTATCTTCTGACAGGGAGGATGAAAAACTGTTTTTT. This sequence encodes CASSLSSDREDEKLFF. This chain links TRBV27 with TRBJ1-4; 7 bases agree with TRBD1. The CDR3 contains 16 residues. Germline assignment: CDR1 MNHEY and CDR2 SMNVEV (reference sequence). With 0 bases clipped from V and 6 bases from J, the junction kept 7 bases outside the gene matches.

This clonotype turned up a few times. As DNA, the CDR3 is TGTGCCAGCAGTCCCGGCCTGGGACGCAACTCCTACGAGCAGTACTTC. Protein product: CASSPGLGRNSYEQYF. The chain has TRBV12-3 or TRBV12-4 and TRBJ2-7; TRBD1 or TRBD2 may be the D gene (5 bases each). The ends were cut back, 5 bases at V and 0 bases at J, with 17 bases in the middle. The CDR3 has 16 amino acids.

This clonotype has more than one count but fewer than ten. A much larger clonotype is one base distant, so this may be a read error. The V gene is TRBV7-8, the J gene TRBJ2-5; weak D call: TRBD1 (5 bases). The length of the CDR3 is 12 residues. Per the germline V gene, CDR1 is SGHVS and CDR2 is FQNEAQ. CDR3 nucleotide sequence: TGTGCCAGCATCTTAGGGGAAGAGACCCAGTACTTC. Translated: CASILGEETQYF.

This chain uses TRBV18 with TRBJ2-1; the D is unclear. The CDR3 loop spans 14 amino acids. Germline CDR1 KGHSH, CDR2 LQKENI. The V end lost 1 base, the J end lost 7 bases, and 11 bases lay between the germline ends. CDR3 in amino acids: CASSPRSLGNEQFF. The CDR3 nucleotides read TGTGCCAGCTCACCACGCAGTCTAGGAAATGAGCAGTTCTTC.

This clonotype was recorded once. The rearrangement uses TRBV6-1 and TRBJ2-4; weak D call: TRBD1 (8 bases). The assigned J gene may be wrong: the sequence end matches TRBJ2-7 better. The CDR3 contains 16 residues. Germline V gene data show CDR1 as MNHNS and CDR2 as SASEGT. CDR3 sequence (DNA): TGTGCCAGCAACGGGGAGGGGGACAGGTATACCTACGAGCAGTACTTC. Encoded protein: CASNGEGDRYTYEQYF.